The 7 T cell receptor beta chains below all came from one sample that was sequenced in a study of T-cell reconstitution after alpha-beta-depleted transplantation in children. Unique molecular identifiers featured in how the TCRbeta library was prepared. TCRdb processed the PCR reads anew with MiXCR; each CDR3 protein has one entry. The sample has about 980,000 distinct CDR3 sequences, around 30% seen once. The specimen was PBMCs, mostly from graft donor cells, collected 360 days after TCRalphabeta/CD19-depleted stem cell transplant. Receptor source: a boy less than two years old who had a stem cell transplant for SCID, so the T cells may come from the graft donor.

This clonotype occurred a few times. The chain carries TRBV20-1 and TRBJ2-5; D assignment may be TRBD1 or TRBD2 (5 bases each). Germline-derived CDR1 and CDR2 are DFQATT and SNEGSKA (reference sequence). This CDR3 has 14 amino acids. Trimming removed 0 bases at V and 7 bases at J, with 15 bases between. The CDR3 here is CSARDRKGPGTQYF. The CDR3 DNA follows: TGCAGTGCTAGAGATCGTAAGGGACCGGGGACCCAGTACTTC.

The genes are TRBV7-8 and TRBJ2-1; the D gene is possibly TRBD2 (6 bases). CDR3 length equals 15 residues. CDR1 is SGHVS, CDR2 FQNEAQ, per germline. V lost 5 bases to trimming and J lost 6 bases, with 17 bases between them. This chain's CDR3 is CASSLVGGRVNEQFF. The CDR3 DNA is TGTGCCAGCAGCCTAGTCGGGGGACGCGTCAATGAGCAGTTCTTC.

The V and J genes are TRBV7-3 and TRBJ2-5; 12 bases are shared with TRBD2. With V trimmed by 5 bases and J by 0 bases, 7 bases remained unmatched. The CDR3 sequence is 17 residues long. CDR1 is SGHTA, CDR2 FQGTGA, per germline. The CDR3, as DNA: TGTGCCAGCAGCCTGCCGACTAGCGGGGGCCACCAAGAGACCCAGTACTTC. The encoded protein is CASSLPTSGGHQETQYF.

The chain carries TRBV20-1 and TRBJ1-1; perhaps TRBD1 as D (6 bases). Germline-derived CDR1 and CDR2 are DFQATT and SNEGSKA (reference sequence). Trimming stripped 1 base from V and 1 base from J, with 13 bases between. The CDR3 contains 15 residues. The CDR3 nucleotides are TGCAGTGCTAGAGGGAGTTTAGGGGGGAACACTGAAGCTTTCTTT. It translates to CSARGSLGGNTEAFF.

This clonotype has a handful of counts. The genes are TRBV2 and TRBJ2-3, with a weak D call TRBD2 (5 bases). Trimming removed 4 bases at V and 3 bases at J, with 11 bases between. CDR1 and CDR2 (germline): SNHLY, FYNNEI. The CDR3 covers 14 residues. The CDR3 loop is CASSGERETDTQYF. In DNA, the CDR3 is TGTGCCAGCAGTGGGGAGAGGGAGACAGATACGCAGTATTTT.

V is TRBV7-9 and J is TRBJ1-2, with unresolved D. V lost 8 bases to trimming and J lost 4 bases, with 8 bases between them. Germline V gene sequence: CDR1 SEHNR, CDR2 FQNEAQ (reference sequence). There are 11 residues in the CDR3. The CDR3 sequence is CASGAAYGYTF. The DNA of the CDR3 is TGTGCCAGCGGCGCCGCCTATGGCTACACCTTC.

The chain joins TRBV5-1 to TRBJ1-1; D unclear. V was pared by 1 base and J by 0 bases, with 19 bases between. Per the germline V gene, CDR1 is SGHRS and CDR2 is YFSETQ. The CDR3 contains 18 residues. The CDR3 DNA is TGCGCCAGCAGCTTGATGAAAAAGGGCAGTGGCCTGAACACTGAAGCTTTCTTT. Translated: CASSLMKKGSGLNTEAFF.